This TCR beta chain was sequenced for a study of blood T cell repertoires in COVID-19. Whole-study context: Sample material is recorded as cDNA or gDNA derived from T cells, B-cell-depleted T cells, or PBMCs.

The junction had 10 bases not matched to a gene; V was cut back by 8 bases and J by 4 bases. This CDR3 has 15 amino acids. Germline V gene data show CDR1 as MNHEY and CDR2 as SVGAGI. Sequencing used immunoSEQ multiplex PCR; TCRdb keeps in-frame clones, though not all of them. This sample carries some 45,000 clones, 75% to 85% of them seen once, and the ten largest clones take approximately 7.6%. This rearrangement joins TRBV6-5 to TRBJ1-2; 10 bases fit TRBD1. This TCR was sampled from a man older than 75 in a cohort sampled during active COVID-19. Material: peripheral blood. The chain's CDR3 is CASRVRQGAPYGYTF. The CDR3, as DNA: TGTGCCAGCCGGGTTCGACAGGGGGCCCCCTATGGCTACACCTTC.